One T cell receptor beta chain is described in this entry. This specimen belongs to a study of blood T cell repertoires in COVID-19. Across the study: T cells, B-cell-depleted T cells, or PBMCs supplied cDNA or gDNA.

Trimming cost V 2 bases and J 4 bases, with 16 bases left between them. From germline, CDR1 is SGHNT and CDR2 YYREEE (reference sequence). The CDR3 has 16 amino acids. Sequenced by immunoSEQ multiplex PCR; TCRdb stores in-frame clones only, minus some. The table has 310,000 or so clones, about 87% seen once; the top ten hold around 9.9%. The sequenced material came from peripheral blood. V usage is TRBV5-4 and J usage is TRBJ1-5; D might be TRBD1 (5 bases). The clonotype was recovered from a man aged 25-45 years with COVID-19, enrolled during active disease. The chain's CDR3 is CASSFGGALGNQPQHF. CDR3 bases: TGTGCCAGCAGCTTTGGAGGGGCGCTGGGAAATCAGCCCCAGCATTTT.